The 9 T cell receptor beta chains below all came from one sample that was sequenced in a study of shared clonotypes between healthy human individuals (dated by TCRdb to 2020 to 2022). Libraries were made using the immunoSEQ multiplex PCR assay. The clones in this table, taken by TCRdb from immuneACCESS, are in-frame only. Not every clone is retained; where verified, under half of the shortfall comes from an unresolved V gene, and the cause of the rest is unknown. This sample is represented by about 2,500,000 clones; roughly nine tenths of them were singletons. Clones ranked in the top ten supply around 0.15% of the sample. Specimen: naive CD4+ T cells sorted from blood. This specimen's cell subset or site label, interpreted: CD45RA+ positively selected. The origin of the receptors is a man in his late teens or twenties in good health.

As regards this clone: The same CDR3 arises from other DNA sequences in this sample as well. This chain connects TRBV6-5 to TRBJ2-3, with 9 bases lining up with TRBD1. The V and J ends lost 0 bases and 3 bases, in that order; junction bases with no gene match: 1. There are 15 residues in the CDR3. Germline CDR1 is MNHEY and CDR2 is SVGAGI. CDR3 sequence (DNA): TGTGCCAGCAGTTACTCGGACAGGGGTACAGATACGCAGTATTTT. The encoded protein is CASSYSDRGTDTQYF.

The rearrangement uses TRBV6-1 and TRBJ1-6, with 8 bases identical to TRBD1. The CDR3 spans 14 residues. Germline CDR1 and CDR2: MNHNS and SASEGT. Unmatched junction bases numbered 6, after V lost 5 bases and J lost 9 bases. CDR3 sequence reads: CASSLQGTGSPLHF. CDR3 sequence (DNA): TGTGCCAGCAGTCTACAGGGGACAGGTTCACCCCTCCACTTT.

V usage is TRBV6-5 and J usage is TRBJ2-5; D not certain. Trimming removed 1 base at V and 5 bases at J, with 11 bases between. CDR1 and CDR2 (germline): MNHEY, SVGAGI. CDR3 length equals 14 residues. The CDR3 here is CASSYLGVAETQYF. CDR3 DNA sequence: TGTGCCAGCAGTTACTTAGGTGTTGCGGAGACCCAGTACTTC.

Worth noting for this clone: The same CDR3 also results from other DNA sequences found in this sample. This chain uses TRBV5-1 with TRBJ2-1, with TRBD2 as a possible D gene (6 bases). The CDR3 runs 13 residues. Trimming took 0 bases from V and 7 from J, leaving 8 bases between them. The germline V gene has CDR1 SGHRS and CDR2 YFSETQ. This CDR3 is CASSLVGRNEQFF. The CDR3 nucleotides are TGCGCCAGCAGCTTGGTAGGGAGGAATGAGCAGTTCTTC.

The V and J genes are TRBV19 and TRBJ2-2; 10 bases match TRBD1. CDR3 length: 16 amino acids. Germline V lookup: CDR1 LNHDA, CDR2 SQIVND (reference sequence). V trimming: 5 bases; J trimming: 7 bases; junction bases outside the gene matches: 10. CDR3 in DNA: TGTGCCAGTAGTGGAGAGACGAGGACAGGGGGCGGGGAGCTGTTTTTT. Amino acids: CASSGETRTGGGELFF.

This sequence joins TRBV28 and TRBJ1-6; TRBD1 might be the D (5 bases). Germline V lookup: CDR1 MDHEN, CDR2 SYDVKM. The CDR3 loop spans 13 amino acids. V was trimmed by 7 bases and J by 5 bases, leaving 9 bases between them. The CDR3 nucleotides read TGTGCCAGCAATGAGGGGAATAATTCACCCCTCCACTTT. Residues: CASNEGNNSPLHF.

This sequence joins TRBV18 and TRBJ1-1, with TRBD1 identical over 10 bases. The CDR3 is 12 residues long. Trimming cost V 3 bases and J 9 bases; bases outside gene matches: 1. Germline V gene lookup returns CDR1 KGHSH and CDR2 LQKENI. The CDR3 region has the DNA TGTGCCAGCTCACCGGGACAGGGGAAAGCTTTCTTT. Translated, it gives CASSPGQGKAFF.

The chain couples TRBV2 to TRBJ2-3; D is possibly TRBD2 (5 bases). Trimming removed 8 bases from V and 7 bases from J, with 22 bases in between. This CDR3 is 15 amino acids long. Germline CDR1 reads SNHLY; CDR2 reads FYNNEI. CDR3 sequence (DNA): TGTGCCAGCTGGTTGGCTAGCTCCTACTCGAATACGCAGTATTTT. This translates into CASWLASSYSNTQYF.

Here the CDR3 reads CASSSRTSTGELFF. DNA for the CDR3: TGTGCCAGCAGTTCGAGGACTAGCACCGGGGAGCTGTTTTTT. The chain uses TRBV6-5 and TRBJ2-2; 7 nucleotides match TRBD2. In germline, CDR1 is MNHEY, CDR2 SVGAGI. The V gene end was trimmed by 4 bases and the J gene end by 4 bases; junction bases not matched to a gene: 3. This CDR3 has 14 residues.